The clone carrying this TCR beta chain was seen ten or more times. The germline CDR1 and CDR2 sequences are MGHDK and SYGVNS. CDR3 size: 14 residues. The V end was cut by 1 base, the J end by 1 base, with 7 bases between. The data were obtained in a study of T cells of healthy individuals. MiXCR, applied by TCRdb to the 5' RACE reads, yields one record per CDR3 protein. Of 35,000 to 45,000 distinct CDR3 sequences in the sample, roughly 4.3% were seen once. The TCR comes from a human donor in good health. V and J are TRBV25-1 and TRBJ1-2; D gene ambiguous. As DNA, the CDR3 is TGTGCCAGCAGTGAATGGAACAGTAACTATGGCTACACCTTC. Protein: CASSEWNSNYGYTF.